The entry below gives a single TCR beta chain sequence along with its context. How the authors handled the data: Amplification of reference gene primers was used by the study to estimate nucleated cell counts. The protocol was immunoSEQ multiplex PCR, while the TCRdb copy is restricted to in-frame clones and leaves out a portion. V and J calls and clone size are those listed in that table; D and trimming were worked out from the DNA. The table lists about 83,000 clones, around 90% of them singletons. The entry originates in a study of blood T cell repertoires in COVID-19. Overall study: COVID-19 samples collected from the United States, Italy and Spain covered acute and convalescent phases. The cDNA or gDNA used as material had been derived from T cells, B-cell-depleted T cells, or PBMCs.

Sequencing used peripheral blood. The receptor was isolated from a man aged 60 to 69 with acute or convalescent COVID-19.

In nucleotides, the CDR3 is TGTGCCAGCTCACCAGGGACAGGGAACTACAATGAGCAGTTCTTC. Translating gives CASSPGTGNYNEQFF. The chain uses TRBV18 and TRBJ2-1, with 9 bases identical to TRBD1. The CDR3 sequence is 15 residues long. Trimming took 2 bases from V and 3 from J; bases not matched to a gene: 2. Germline lookup yields CDR1 KGHSH and CDR2 LQKENI.